The next 32 T cell receptor beta chains were all read from a single sample in a study of regulatory T cells in long-lasting Graves disease. Libraries of TCR beta came from iRepertoire HTBI primers plus Arm-PCR of CDR3 regions. Each CDR3 protein gets one entry after TCRdb re-called the multiplex PCR reads with MiXCR. The table includes more than 650,000 distinct CDR3 sequences, 25% to 35% detected once. This sample's time point: persistent/refractory GD, antithyroid drugs over 5 years with positive TRAb. Construction of the TCR library relied on RNA isolated from PBMCs. This specimen consisted of peripheral blood mononuclear cells (PBMCs), obtained when the disease was refractory, from a patient treated with antithyroid drugs. These receptors were collected from a female donor with Graves disease.

The chain has TRBV27 and TRBJ2-7; no clear D gene. Between the trimmed V and J ends, which lost 4 bases and 2 bases, there was a span of 12 bases. Germline V lookup: CDR1 MNHEY, CDR2 SMNVEV (reference sequence). The CDR3 is made up of 14 amino acids. The CDR3 sequence is CASSSIGPTYEQYF. The CDR3 coding sequence is TGTGCCAGCAGTTCCATAGGTCCAACCTACGAGCAGTACTTC.

V and J are TRBV30 and TRBJ1-1; the match to TRBD1 covers 11 bases. The germline V gene encodes CDR1 GTSNPN and CDR2 SVGIG (reference sequence). This CDR3 has 19 amino acids. V shed 5 bases and J 0 bases; nucleotides not matched to a gene: 17. The CDR3 loop reads CAWEPDQPGTGGVNTEAFF. As DNA, the CDR3 is TGTGCCTGGGAACCCGACCAACCAGGGACAGGGGGTGTGAACACTGAAGCTTTCTTT.

Many counts were recorded for this clonotype. The CDR3 here is CAIRTGTASEQYF. Here the CDR3 DNA reads TGTGCCATCAGGACCGGGACAGCTTCTGAGCAGTACTTC. This chain uses TRBV10-3 with TRBJ2-7, with 7 bases matching TRBD1. J lost 7 bases, V lost 6 bases, and 9 bases had no gene match. CDR1 and CDR2 (germline): ENHRY, SYGVKD. This CDR3 contains 13 residues.

This clonotype was seen at least ten times. V is TRBV28 and J is TRBJ1-2; the D is unclear. The CDR3 loop spans 12 amino acids. V was clipped by 5 bases and J by 8 bases, with 12 bases between them. Germline V gives CDR1 MDHEN, CDR2 SYDVKM. CDR3 nucleotides: TGTGCCAGCAGTACCTCCATTGGAGGCTACACCTTC. Its protein product is CASSTSIGGYTF.

CDR3 sequence reads: CASSKWSGQLDTEAFF. CDR3 bases: TGCGCCAGCAGTAAATGGTCTGGACAGCTAGACACTGAAGCTTTCTTT. The chain uses TRBV5-1 and TRBJ1-1, with D possibly matching TRBD1 (6 bases). Deletions cut 5 bases from V and 3 bases from J, with 20 bases between. Per the germline V gene, CDR1 is SGHRS and CDR2 is YFSETQ. The CDR3 extends over 16 amino acids.

The CDR3 nucleotides are TGTGCCAGCAGCCCGGGGGAAGATAATTCACCCCTCCACTTT. It translates to CASSPGEDNSPLHF. The rearrangement links TRBV28 to TRBJ1-6; weak D call: TRBD1 (5 bases). The CDR3 covers 14 residues. V was cut by 6 bases and J by 5 bases, with 11 bases left in between. Germline V gives CDR1 MDHEN, CDR2 SYDVKM.

The gene calls are TRBV28 and TRBJ2-7; 16 bases align to TRBD2. The junction had 2 bases not matched to a gene; V was cut back by 2 bases and J by 7 bases. Germline V CDR1 and CDR2: MDHEN, SYDVKM. The CDR3 runs 15 residues. This CDR3 reads CASSLGTSGRGEQYF. The CDR3 bases are TGTGCCAGCAGTTTAGGGACTAGCGGGAGGGGGGAGCAGTACTTC.

This clonotype has a count of ten or more. The genes are TRBV12-3 or TRBV12-4 and TRBJ1-5; D remains ambiguous. The CDR3 is made up of 14 amino acids. V was pared by 5 bases and J by 4 bases, with 12 bases between. Here the CDR3 reads CASSLLDGNQPQHF. CDR3 in DNA: TGTGCCAGCAGTCTATTAGACGGGAATCAGCCCCAGCATTTT.

This clonotype was counted only a few times. This rearrangement joins TRBV12-3 or TRBV12-4 to TRBJ2-5; the match to TRBD2 covers 13 bases. The CDR3 is 19 amino acids. Germline trimming cut 3 bases from V and 5 bases from J; bases unmatched to any gene: 15. CDR3 protein: CASSFSPPTSGRGRETQYF. In DNA, the CDR3 is TGTGCCAGCAGTTTTTCCCCCCCCACTAGCGGGAGGGGTAGGGAGACCCAGTACTTC.

This chain links TRBV28 with TRBJ1-1; no clear D. From germline, CDR1 is MDHEN and CDR2 SYDVKM. The CDR3 runs 12 residues. Trimming cost V 3 bases and J 6 bases, with 8 bases left between them. Here the CDR3 DNA reads TGTGCCAGCAGTTTCCCCTTTTCTGAAGCTTTCTTT. It codes for CASSFPFSEAFF. The whole variable domain, filled in from reference TRBV28 and TRBJ1-1, reads DVKVTQSSRYLVKRTGEKVFLECVQDMDHENMFWYRQDPGLGLRLIYFSYDVKMKEKGDIPEGYSVSREKKERFSLILESASTNQTSMYLCASSFPFSEAFFGQGTRLTVV.

This clonotype was counted ten times or more. The chain is built from TRBV28 and TRBJ1-5; tentative D call: TRBD1 (6 bases). Germline V gene lookup returns CDR1 MDHEN and CDR2 SYDVKM. The CDR3 loop spans 15 amino acids. V was pared by 5 bases and J by 2 bases, with 13 bases between. CDR3 in amino acids: CASSATGLGNQPQHF. The CDR3 DNA reads TGTGCCAGCAGTGCAACAGGGTTGGGCAATCAGCCCCAGCATTTT.

The V call is TRBV12-3 or TRBV12-4, the J call TRBJ2-5; possibly TRBD1 for D (5 bases). V lost 3 bases, J lost 3 bases, and 17 bases lay in between. This CDR3 is built from 16 residues. The CDR3 coding sequence is TGTGCCAGCAGTTTTCTAGGTACAGGCGCCGAAGAGACCCAGTACTTC. Protein: CASSFLGTGAEETQYF.

The chain employs TRBV19 and TRBJ2-5, with D unclear. Trimming took off 8 bases at V and 2 bases at J, with 24 bases between the two ends. This CDR3 is built from 17 residues. Germline CDR1 is LNHDA and CDR2 is SQIVND (reference sequence). CDR3 DNA sequence: TGTGCCAGTGGCGCGCCGCCATCACGGGCGAATCAAGAGACCCAGTACTTC. Translated, it gives CASGAPPSRANQETQYF. The full variable domain, with the rest looked up from reference TRBV19 and TRBJ2-5, is DGGITQSPKYLFRKEGQNVTLSCEQNLNHDAMYWYRQDPGQGLRLIYYSQIVNDFQKGDIAEGYSVSREKKESFPLTVTSAQKNPTAFYLCASGAPPSRANQETQYFGPGTRLLVL.

V gene TRBV5-6 combines with J gene TRBJ2-2; a possible D gene is TRBD2 (6 bases). CDR3 size: 20 residues. The ends were cut back, 0 bases at V and 1 base at J, with 22 bases in the middle. CDR1 is SGHDT and CDR2 is YYEEEE in the germline V gene. CDR3 sequence reads: CASSLGTLPQAGQNTGELFF. As DNA, the CDR3 is TGTGCCAGCAGCTTGGGGACTCTCCCCCAAGCGGGCCAGAACACCGGGGAGCTGTTTTTT.

This clonotype has a count of ten or more. The gene calls are TRBV12-5 and TRBJ1-2; perhaps TRBD1 as D (6 bases). V shed 5 bases and J shed 4 bases, with 14 bases lying between them. This CDR3 region has 14 residues. CDR1 LGHNT and CDR2 FRNRAP come from the germline V gene. The CDR3 spells CASGADGGLYGYTF. The CDR3 nucleotides read TGTGCTAGTGGTGCGGATGGGGGGCTCTATGGCTACACCTTC.

This clonotype was seen many times. V and J are TRBV27 and TRBJ1-1; 8 nucleotides align to TRBD1. There are 14 residues in the CDR3. V trimming: 6 bases; J trimming: 5 bases; junction bases outside the gene matches: 8. Germline lookup yields CDR1 MNHEY and CDR2 SMNVEV (reference sequence). Here the CDR3 reads CASRAGGSMTEAFF. CDR3 bases: TGTGCCAGCAGGGCAGGGGGCTCGATGACTGAAGCTTTCTTT.

This chain joins TRBV20-1 and TRBJ1-1, with D possibly being TRBD1 (6 bases). This CDR3 contains 14 residues. Per the germline V gene, CDR1 is DFQATT and CDR2 is SNEGSKA (reference sequence). The V and J ends lost 4 bases and 0 bases respectively, with 12 bases between them. The CDR3 loop is CSANREAMNTEAFF. For the CDR3, the DNA is TGCAGTGCTAACAGGGAGGCCATGAACACTGAAGCTTTCTTT.

This clonotype was seen only once. The V gene is TRBV11-2, the J gene TRBJ2-7; maybe TRBD2 (7 bases). This CDR3 contains 15 residues. Germline V CDR1 and CDR2: SGHAT, FQNNGV. V gave up 6 bases and J gave up 2 bases, with 17 bases separating them. The CDR3 region is CASRGGGADPYEQYF. The CDR3 DNA reads TGTGCCAGCAGAGGGGGGGGGGCCGACCCCTACGAGCAGTACTTC.

The rearrangement uses TRBV6-1 and TRBJ2-7; 9 positions agree with TRBD1. The V segment lost 6 bases and the J segment 5 bases; nucleotides outside the gene matches: 5. CDR1 is MNHNS, CDR2 SASEGT, per germline. This CDR3 contains 13 residues. The CDR3 DNA reads as TGTGCCAGCAGCACAGGGGGCCGTCACGAGCAGTACTTC. Translation: CASSTGGRHEQYF.

The chain carries TRBV5-1 and TRBJ1-2; the D is unclear. The germline V gene has CDR1 SGHRS and CDR2 YFSETQ. The CDR3 has 12 amino acids. Trimming took off 4 bases at V and 4 bases at J, with 8 bases between the two ends. As DNA, the CDR3 is TGCGCCAGCAGCGCGGAGGCCTATGGCTACACCTTC. The encoded protein is CASSAEAYGYTF. Looking up the rest from reference TRBV5-1 and TRBJ1-2 gives the full variable domain: KAGVTQTPRYLIKTRGQQVTLSCSPISGHRSVSWYQQTPGQGLQFLFEYFSETQRNKGNFPGRFSGRQFSNSRSEMNVSTLELGDSALYLCASSAEAYGYTFGSGTRLTVV.

The rearrangement links TRBV12-3 or TRBV12-4 to TRBJ1-6, with unresolved D. The V end was cut by 5 bases, the J end by 9 bases, with 14 bases between. The CDR3 sequence is 14 residues long. The CDR3 DNA reads TGTGCCAGCAGTAGACACGAAAATATTTCACCCCTCCACTTT. Encoded protein: CASSRHENISPLHF.

Regarding this clonotype: At one end, the junction sequence differs from germline, possibly due to a read error. The chain combines TRBV5-1 with TRBJ2-1; possibly TRBD1 for D (7 bases). There are 18 residues in the CDR3. Germline V gives CDR1 SGHRS, CDR2 YFSETQ. CDR3 coding DNA: TGCGCCGGCAGCTTGACTGAGTTCGGCGGGACAGTCGGCAATGAGCAGTTCTTC. It specifies CAGSLTEFGGTVGNEQFF.

The gene calls are TRBV3-1 and TRBJ2-1; TRBD2 agrees at 7 bases. Trimming at V came to 4 bases and at J to 5 bases, leaving 8 bases not matched to a gene. The CDR3 runs 15 residues. Germline V gene lookup returns CDR1 LGHDT and CDR2 YNNKEL (reference sequence). The CDR3 sequence: CASSLLAGVNNEQFF. The CDR3 DNA reads TGTGCCAGCAGCCTCCTGGCGGGAGTTAACAATGAGCAGTTCTTC.

The chain has TRBV30 and TRBJ1-5, with TRBD1 as a possible D gene (5 bases). Germline CDR1 and CDR2: GTSNPN and SVGIG (reference sequence). The CDR3 loop spans 13 amino acids. The V gene lost 2 bases and the J gene lost 6 bases, with 11 bases spanning the gap. CDR3 protein: CAWSIGASQPQHF. The DNA of the CDR3 is TGTGCCTGGAGTATCGGGGCTAGTCAGCCCCAGCATTTT.

The gene calls are TRBV10-3 and TRBJ1-1; D not resolved. CDR3 length: 13 residues. Looked up from germline, CDR1 is ENHRY and CDR2 is SYGVKD. Trimming stripped 8 bases from V and 0 bases from J, with 10 bases between. The CDR3 here is CAILERMNTEAFF. DNA of the CDR3: TGTGCCATCCTCGAACGGATGAACACTGAAGCTTTCTTT.

The rearrangement links TRBV29-1 to TRBJ2-7; 9 positions agree with TRBD2. Germline trimming cut 2 bases from V and 2 bases from J; bases unmatched to any gene: 4. This CDR3 has 14 residues. The germline gives CDR1 SQVTM, CDR2 ANQGSEA. The CDR3 nucleotides read TGCAGCGTTGAACGTCTAGCGGGGACCTACGAGCAGTACTTC. It codes for CSVERLAGTYEQYF.

At least ten counts were recorded for this clonotype. This sequence joins TRBV6-5 and TRBJ1-2; D not resolved. Between the trimmed V and J ends, which lost 2 bases and 3 bases, there was a span of 10 bases. This CDR3 comprises 14 residues. Germline V gene lookup returns CDR1 MNHEY and CDR2 SVGAGI. The CDR3 DNA reads TGTGCCAGCAGTTACAATGAAGGACACTATGGCTACACCTTC. Protein sequence: CASSYNEGHYGYTF.

The chain is built from TRBV29-1 and TRBJ2-7; D remains unclear. With 5 bases removed from V and 4 bases from J, the gap between germline ends came to 12 bases. CDR1 is SQVTM, CDR2 ANQGSEA, per germline. There are 12 residues in the CDR3. The CDR3 here is CSVRDSLYEQYF. The CDR3 DNA reads TGCAGCGTTCGTGACTCGCTGTACGAGCAGTACTTC.

This chain links TRBV19 with TRBJ2-4; 7 nucleotides match TRBD1. With V trimmed by 5 bases and J by 1 base, 14 bases remained unmatched. Germline V gene lookup returns CDR1 LNHDA and CDR2 SQIVND (reference sequence). The CDR3 runs to 18 residues. The CDR3 reads CASSPRPRQGTAKNIQYF. The CDR3 nucleotides read TGTGCCAGTAGTCCACGGCCAAGACAGGGAACCGCCAAAAACATTCAGTACTTC.

The CDR3 sequence is CASSEFDGAAGELFF. As DNA, the CDR3 is TGTGCCAGCAGTGAATTTGATGGGGCTGCCGGGGAGCTGTTTTTT. The rearrangement joins TRBV6-1 to TRBJ2-2, with a tentative D call TRBD1 (5 bases). V lost 2 bases and J 6 bases, leaving 13 bases between the germline ends. Germline values: CDR1 MNHNS, CDR2 SASEGT. This CDR3 is 15 amino acids long.

The V gene is TRBV4-1, the J gene TRBJ2-3, with TRBD2 identical over 7 bases. The V segment lost 1 base and the J segment 5 bases; nucleotides outside the gene matches: 15. Per germline, CDR1 MGHRA and CDR2 YSYEKL. This CDR3 is 18 amino acids long. Here the CDR3 reads CASSQAGDSGARVDTQYF. CDR3 nucleotides: TGCGCCAGCAGCCAAGCGGGAGACAGCGGGGCTAGGGTAGATACGCAGTATTTT.

This clonotype was found many times. The V and J genes are TRBV13 and TRBJ1-4; D uncertain. Trimming shortened V by 2 bases and J by 8 bases, and 15 bases separated the two germline ends. Per the germline V gene, CDR1 is PRHDT and CDR2 is FYEKMQ (reference sequence). This CDR3 contains 15 residues. The DNA for the CDR3 is TGTGCCAGCAGCTTAAAGGGCACCCGAGGGGAAAAACTGTTTTTT. Its translation is CASSLKGTRGEKLFF.